This T cell receptor (beta chain) emerged from a study of blood T cell repertoires in COVID-19 (dated by TCRdb to the early 2020s). Regarding the research as a whole: Samples from collaborators originated in the United States, Italy and Spain and spanned both the acute and convalescent phases of COVID-19. The prospective study material was composed of cDNA or gDNA derived from T cells, B-cell-depleted T cells, or PBMCs. The dataset comprised deeply sampled blood TCRbeta repertoires from subjects exposed to, actively infected with, or recovered from COVID-19. The repertoires were made available in a free public database intended to serve as a resource for research on the immune response to SARS-CoV-2. The samples were drawn from two sources: the first 160 participants of the ongoing ImmuneRACE study, and fewer than 1,500 subjects contributed by 6 global collaborators. Nearly every sample came with metadata listing a de-identified subject ID, COVID-19 status, age in years and sex. HLA class I and class II types, where available, came from metadata supplied by the sample provider rather than from assay-based typing.

As regards this clone: Its antigen is unknown. Qualities for individual bases were not recorded, and no much larger clone is one base off.

TCRbeta CDR3 regions were amplified from genomic DNA using the immunoSEQ Assay, a bias-controlled multiplex PCR. The original pipeline was this. Within the assay, amplification of reference gene primers was used to estimate how many nucleated cells each sample contained. To quantify the absolute abundance of each unique TCRbeta CDR3 rearrangement, sequence reads were collapsed and filtered. For each sample, productive Simpson clonality was calculated as the square root of Simpson's diversity index across productive rearrangements. The source is immuneACCESS, and TCRdb retained only in-frame sequences with V and J called. Part of the clones is not carried over; for the studies checked, unresolved V genes explain less than half of this, and the remainder is unexplained. That table gives V, J and clone size, and the DNA gave D and trimming. This sample has about 300,000 clones in its table, and about 85% of those were observed once. Approximately 12% of the sample comes from the top ten.

V trim: 7 bases; J trim: 5 bases; unmatched bases: 8. Via the germline V gene, CDR1 is SGHRS and CDR2 YFSETQ. Its CDR3 holds 13 amino acids, cysteine through phenylalanine. Just the 39-base CDR3 DNA is kept, in frame starting at base 1. Whole blood was collected in K2EDTA tubes by collaborating institutions according to the institutions' own protocols. For TCRbeta analysis, collaborators shipped samples as frozen whole blood, isolated PBMCs, or DNA extracted from either of those sample types. Findings and caveats that apply to the study as a whole: The amount of clinical and demographic metadata varied by source and participant and was provided uncurated.

The rearrangement combines TRBV5-1 with TRBJ2-5, with 7 bases matching TRBD2. The sequence was collected from a human donor in a cohort sampled during active COVID-19. Sequencing was carried out using peripheral blood. The sequence in DNA is TGCGCCAGCCGCCCCTCGCGGGAGGAGACCCAGTACTTC. Translated, this is CASRPSREETQYF.